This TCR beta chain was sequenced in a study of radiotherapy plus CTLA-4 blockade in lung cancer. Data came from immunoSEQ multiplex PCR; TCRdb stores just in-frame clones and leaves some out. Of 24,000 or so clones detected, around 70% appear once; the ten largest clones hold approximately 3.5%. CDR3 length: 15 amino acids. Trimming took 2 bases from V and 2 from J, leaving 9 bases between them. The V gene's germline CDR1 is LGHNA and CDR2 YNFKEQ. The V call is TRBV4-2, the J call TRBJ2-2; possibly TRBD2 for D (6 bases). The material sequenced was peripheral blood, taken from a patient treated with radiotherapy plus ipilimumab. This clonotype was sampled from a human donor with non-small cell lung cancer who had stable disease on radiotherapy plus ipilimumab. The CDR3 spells CASSQSGSNTGELFF. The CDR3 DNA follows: TGTGCCAGCAGCCAAAGCGGGTCAAACACCGGGGAGCTGTTTTTT.